One sample yielded the 28 T cell receptor beta chains listed below, sequenced in a study of neurological immune-mediated disorders (dated by TCRdb to between 2019 and 2020). Library method: 5' RACE. The data were produced on an Illumina HiSeq 2500. The raw public data were reprocessed by TCRdb itself: fastp quality trimming at Q25, MiXCR clonotype calling, in-frame beta chains only. CDR3 protein sequences are deduplicated, and each keeps its most common genes and DNA. The sample profile shows approximately 48,000 distinct CDR3 sequences; 3% of them were found once. The top ten clones comprise roughly 16% of the sample. The sequencing sample was made of PBMCs. The receptors were sampled from a woman aged 50 to 65 with multiple sclerosis.

This clonotype was seen at least ten times. The chain is built from TRBV7-2 and TRBJ2-3, with a weak D call TRBD2 (6 bases). The V and J ends lost 2 bases and 2 bases respectively, with 14 bases between them. The length of the CDR3 is 16 residues. Looked up from germline, CDR1 is SGHTA and CDR2 is FQGNSA. CDR3 nucleotides: TGTGCCAGCAGCTTAACTAGCAGGAAATACACAGATACGCAGTATTTT. Translated, it gives CASSLTSRKYTDTQYF.

There are many counts of this clonotype. V and J are TRBV10-3 and TRBJ2-1; 7 bases fit TRBD2. The CDR3 is 12 residues long. Germline CDR1 and CDR2: ENHRY and SYGVKD. V shed 5 bases, J shed 7 bases, and the junction held 2 bases outside the gene matches. The CDR3 DNA reads as TGTGCCATCAGTCCGGGACTAAATGAGCAGTTCTTC. It yields the protein CAISPGLNEQFF.

This clonotype came up many times. The CDR3 bases are TGCGCCAGCAGTGAGGGCGGGAGAATTGAGCAGTTCTTC. Translated: CASSEGGRIEQFF. The rearrangement joins TRBV10-1 to TRBJ2-1, with 7 bases matching TRBD2. Germline V gene sequence: CDR1 WNHNN, CDR2 SYGVQD (reference sequence). V was clipped by 2 bases and J by 9 bases; unmatched bases: 4. The CDR3 totals 13 residues.

This clonotype was seen ten or more times. V is TRBV7-6 and J is TRBJ2-1, with D possibly being TRBD1 or TRBD2 (6 bases each). Per germline, CDR1 SGHVS and CDR2 FNYEAQ. V gave up 3 bases and J gave up 5 bases, with 20 bases separating them. The CDR3 has 17 residues. CDR3 DNA: TGTGCCAGCAGCTTGGCCGGATGGGAGGACAGTCACAATGAGCAGTTCTTC. Encoded protein: CASSLAGWEDSHNEQFF.

This clonotype came up many times. The chain links TRBV5-1 to TRBJ2-1; TRBD2 agrees at 8 bases. Germline CDR1 reads SGHRS; CDR2 reads YFSETQ. The CDR3 runs to 12 residues. V lost 4 bases to trimming and J lost 7 bases; unmatched junction nucleotides: 1. The CDR3 spells CASSREGNEQFF. CDR3 nucleotide sequence: TGCGCCAGCAGCCGGGAGGGGAATGAGCAGTTCTTC.

This clonotype was seen many times. This chain connects TRBV7-9 to TRBJ2-5; the D is unclear. Trimming stripped 4 bases from V and 6 bases from J, with 15 bases between. CDR3 length equals 14 residues. Germline assignment: CDR1 SEHNR and CDR2 FQNEAQ (reference sequence). The CDR3 loop reads CASSYLGQVKTQYF. The CDR3 coding sequence is TGTGCCAGCAGCTACCTCGGGCAGGTGAAGACCCAGTACTTC.

At least ten counts were recorded for this clonotype. The rearrangement links TRBV10-3 to TRBJ2-5, with D perhaps matching TRBD1 or TRBD2 (6 bases each). Germline loops: CDR1 ENHRY, CDR2 SYGVKD. The CDR3 has 14 amino acids. Trimming shortened V by 2 bases and J by 2 bases, and 9 bases separated the two germline ends. This CDR3 reads CAISERGRQETQYF. The CDR3 DNA follows: TGTGCCATCAGTGAGCGGGGGCGACAAGAGACCCAGTACTTC.

This clonotype was observed at least ten times. The V and J genes are TRBV15 and TRBJ2-2, with TRBD2 as a possible D gene (6 bases). Germline CDR1 and CDR2: LNHNV and YYDKDF (reference sequence). The length of the CDR3 is 16 residues. V lost 0 bases and J lost 2, with 10 bases in between. DNA for the CDR3: TGTGCCACCAGCAGAGATCTCGCGGGAAACACCGGGGAGCTGTTTTTT. It yields the protein CATSRDLAGNTGELFF. Full variable domain (rest looked up from reference TRBV15 and TRBJ2-2): DAMVIQNPRYQVTQFGKPVTLSCSQTLNHNVMYWYQQKSSQAPKLLFHYYDKDFNNEADTPDNFQSRRPNTSFCFLDIRSPGLGDTAMYLCATSRDLAGNTGELFFGEGSRLTVL.

This clonotype was counted many times. This chain links TRBV24-1 with TRBJ2-1, with 9 bases that match TRBD1. This CDR3 comprises 17 residues. Trimming at V came to 5 bases and at J to 10 bases, leaving 17 bases not matched to a gene. Per germline, CDR1 KGHDR and CDR2 SFDVKD. CDR3 in amino acids: CATSAPFSRTGVQEQFF. The CDR3 region has the DNA TGTGCCACCAGTGCCCCGTTTTCCCGGACAGGGGTACAGGAGCAGTTCTTC.

This clonotype came up many times. The rearrangement uses TRBV10-1 and TRBJ2-3, with D unclear. The CDR3 runs 12 residues. CDR1 is WNHNN and CDR2 is SYGVQD in the germline V gene (reference sequence). V shed 6 bases and J shed 4 bases, with 8 bases lying between them. This CDR3 reads CASRGASDTQYF. DNA of the CDR3: TGCGCCAGCAGAGGAGCGTCAGATACGCAGTATTTT.

CDR3 amino acids: CSASPVTTYSSYEQYF. CDR3 bases: TGCAGTGCTAGCCCGGTCACTACATACAGCTCCTACGAGCAGTACTTC. This sequence joins TRBV20-1 and TRBJ2-7; D ambiguous. CDR3 length: 16 amino acids. Trimming removed 3 bases from V and 0 bases from J, with 18 bases in between. CDR1 and CDR2 (germline): DFQATT, SNEGSKA (reference sequence).

At least ten counts were recorded for this clonotype. A read error may account for a junction end that differs from germline. This chain joins TRBV11-2 and TRBJ2-5; the D gene is possibly TRBD1 (6 bases). The CDR3 length is 13 residues. In germline, CDR1 is SGHAT, CDR2 FQNNGV. The chain's CDR3 is CANSLTGKETQYF. CDR3 DNA: TGTGCCAACAGCTTGACAGGAAAAGAGACCCAGTACTTC.

At least ten counts were recorded for this clonotype. The chain joins TRBV5-1 to TRBJ1-1, with D possibly being TRBD1 (6 bases). CDR1 is SGHRS, CDR2 YFSETQ, per germline. Trimming removed 3 bases from V and 3 bases from J, with 9 bases in between. The CDR3 sequence is 13 residues long. The CDR3 region is CASSSDSDTEAFF. As DNA, the CDR3 is TGCGCCAGCAGCTCGGACAGTGACACTGAAGCTTTCTTT.

This clonotype was observed at least ten times. The V call is TRBV5-1, the J call TRBJ1-2, with D hard to call. The germline CDR1 and CDR2 sequences are SGHRS and YFSETQ. Trimming took off 1 base at V and 4 bases at J, with 8 bases between the two ends. The CDR3 has 13 residues. CDR3 nucleotide sequence: TGCGCCAGCAGCTTGTTGTGGGGCTATGGCTACACCTTC. It encodes CASSLLWGYGYTF.

About this clonotype itself: Being one base from a much bigger clone, this may be a read error. This chain joins TRBV28 and TRBJ1-4, with TRBD1 as a possible D gene (5 bases). This CDR3 contains 14 residues. Germline loops: CDR1 MDHEN, CDR2 SYDVKM. V lost 3 bases, J lost 5 bases, and 10 bases lay in between. In DNA, the CDR3 is TGTGCCAGCAGTTTGGGAAAGGGGAATGAAAAACTGTTTTTT. It translates to CASSLGKGNEKLFF.

This clonotype was recorded at least ten times. The rearrangement links TRBV5-1 to TRBJ2-1, with D hard to call. CDR1 SGHRS and CDR2 YFSETQ come from the germline V gene. V lost 0 bases to trimming and J lost 4 bases, with 8 bases between them. There are 14 residues in the CDR3. The DNA for the CDR3 is TGCGCCAGCAGCTTGGCCTCTAGGTACAATGAGCAGTTCTTC. It specifies CASSLASRYNEQFF.

The sample holds many counts of this clonotype. The CDR3 DNA reads as TGCGCCAGCAGCTTGGCCGGTTGGGGTAACGGGGAGCTGTTTTTT. Translating gives CASSLAGWGNGELFF. This chain uses TRBV5-1 with TRBJ2-2; the D is unclear. Germline V gene data show CDR1 as SGHRS and CDR2 as YFSETQ. The CDR3 has 15 residues. V lost 0 bases and J lost 7, with 13 bases in between.

Ten or more counts support this clonotype. CDR3 sequence (DNA): TGTGCCACCAGCAGAAACAGAGATGGCTACACCTTC. It is translated as CATSRNRDGYTF. This chain uses TRBV15 with TRBJ1-2, with D hard to call. This CDR3 region has 12 residues. Between the trimmed V and J ends, which lost 2 bases and 6 bases, there was a span of 7 bases. The germline CDR1 and CDR2 sequences are LNHNV and YYDKDF (reference sequence).

This clonotype was picked up many times. The chain employs TRBV10-3 and TRBJ1-5, with D tentatively TRBD1 (5 bases). The V gene lost 0 bases and the J gene lost 9 bases, with 12 bases spanning the gap. The CDR3 has 14 amino acids. Germline assignment: CDR1 ENHRY and CDR2 SYGVKD. CDR3 sequence: CAISESGLQGPQHF. The CDR3 DNA is TGTGCCATCAGTGAGTCCGGGCTCCAGGGGCCCCAGCATTTT.

This clonotype was recorded at least ten times. The V and J genes are TRBV20-1 and TRBJ1-2; 8 bases match TRBD1. The trim removed 3 bases at V and 5 bases at J, leaving 14 bases unmatched. The CDR3 covers 16 residues. Germline values: CDR1 DFQATT, CDR2 SNEGSKA (reference sequence). The CDR3 reads CSASGSSQGVGYGYTF. The CDR3, as DNA: TGCAGTGCTAGCGGTTCATCACAGGGGGTGGGATATGGCTACACCTTC.

Notes on this clonotype: Compared with germline, one end of the junction differs, possibly owing to a read error. The chain recombines TRBV5-6 with TRBJ1-6; 7 positions match TRBD1. Germline loops: CDR1 SGHDT, CDR2 YYEEEE. The CDR3 spans 20 residues. CDR3 DNA: TGTGCCAGCAGCTTCCGACAGGGTGGAGGTATGCTCGGCTATAATTCAACCCTCAACTTT. This sequence encodes CASSFRQGGGMLGYNSTLNF.

This clonotype was observed many times. At one end, the junction sequence differs from germline, possibly due to a read error. This chain connects TRBV20-1 to TRBJ1-1, with D perhaps matching TRBD1 (5 bases). The germline V gene has CDR1 DFQATT and CDR2 SNEGSKA (reference sequence). This CDR3 has 13 amino acids. This chain's CDR3 is CSARERGNTEAFF. Written as DNA, the CDR3 is TGCAGTGCCAGAGAAAGGGGGAACACTGAAGCTTTCTTT.

The chain is built from TRBV6-2 or TRBV6-3 and TRBJ1-5, with D possibly TRBD1 on 6 matching bases. The germline V and J ends were trimmed by 5 bases and 6 bases, with 8 bases remaining between them. The CDR3 length is 12 residues. The germline V gene encodes CDR1 MNHEY and CDR2 SVGEGT. Here the CDR3 DNA reads TGTGCCAGCAGTCAAGGGGGTCAGCCCCAGCATTTT. This gives the protein CASSQGGQPQHF.

At least ten counts were recorded for this clonotype. This sequence joins TRBV2 and TRBJ1-1, with 9 bases aligning to TRBD1. Germline V CDR1 and CDR2: SNHLY, FYNNEI. The V and J ends lost 6 bases and 1 base, in that order; junction bases with no gene match: 3. There are 14 residues in the CDR3. The CDR3 DNA is TGTGCCAGCAGCTGGACAGGGGCGAACACTGAAGCTTTCTTT. As protein: CASSWTGANTEAFF.

This sequence joins TRBV19 and TRBJ2-3, with 11 nucleotides matching TRBD2. The CDR3 has 18 residues. After removal of 4 bases from V and 1 base from J, the junction contained 10 bases not matched to a gene. The germline V gene encodes CDR1 LNHDA and CDR2 SQIVND (reference sequence). DNA for the CDR3: TGTGCCAGTAGTAAGGGGTTGCTAGCGGGGGGTCGCACAGATACGCAGTATTTT. It specifies CASSKGLLAGGRTDTQYF.

This clonotype was detected ten times or more. This chain connects TRBV27 to TRBJ2-3, with unresolved D. The V end was cut by 3 bases, the J end by 3 bases, with 22 bases between. Germline loops: CDR1 MNHEY, CDR2 SMNVEV (reference sequence). CDR3 length: 18 amino acids. The CDR3 sequence: CASSFGRRPSIRTDTQYF. DNA of the CDR3: TGTGCCAGCAGTTTCGGCAGGCGCCCCAGCATCAGGACAGATACGCAGTATTTT.

This clonotype was counted many times. This rearrangement joins TRBV5-1 to TRBJ2-1; 9 bases map to TRBD2. Trimming cost V 4 bases and J 2 bases; bases outside gene matches: 4. The CDR3 contains 15 residues. The germline V gene encodes CDR1 SGHRS and CDR2 YFSETQ. This CDR3 is CASSPIAGAYNEQFF. The CDR3 coding sequence is TGCGCCAGCAGCCCCATAGCGGGGGCCTACAATGAGCAGTTCTTC.

This clonotype was picked up many times. V and J are TRBV5-1 and TRBJ1-1; unclear D gene. Between the trimmed V and J ends, which lost 0 bases and 0 bases, there was a span of 15 bases. CDR3 length equals 17 residues. The germline V gene encodes CDR1 SGHRS and CDR2 YFSETQ. CDR3 DNA: TGCGCCAGCAGCTTGGTCGGCAGCCTATCCATGAACACTGAAGCTTTCTTT. Translating gives CASSLVGSLSMNTEAFF.